This TCR beta chain comes out of a study of shared clonotypes between healthy human individuals. Trimming took 7 bases from V and 7 from J, leaving 19 bases between them. CDR3 size: 15 residues. Germline CDR1 SNHLY, CDR2 FYNNEI. Investigators spread the genomic DNA of each subset evenly over several immunoSEQ plates. Sequencing was performed with immunoSEQ multiplex PCR; in TCRdb, only in-frame clones are kept and a portion is missing. The sample carries roughly 2 million clones, approximately 96% recorded once. The sequenced sample consisted of naive CD4+ T cells sorted from blood. Subset indicated: CD45RA+ positively selected. This chain joins TRBV2 and TRBJ2-2, with D perhaps TRBD2 (5 bases). The TCR was taken from a man younger than 30 in good health. Here the CDR3 reads CASIAGVPILGELFF. The CDR3 DNA reads TGTGCCAGCATCGCCGGGGTTCCGATTCTCGGGGAGCTGTTTTTT.